The 24 T cell receptor beta chains below were found in one sample sequenced in a study of T cells after posttransplantation cyclophosphamide. Using immunoSEQ multiplex PCR, the repertoire was profiled, and TCRdb retains in-frame clones only, with some absent. The specimen has 36,000 or so clones, none found just once. Sequencing used PBMCs. The receptors were gathered from a girl aged 10 to 17 in good health, CMV-negative, and a related stem cell transplant donor.

This rearrangement joins TRBV21-1 to TRBJ2-3; the D segment call TRBD2 is taken from the table without a DNA check. TRBV21-1 is assigned pseudogene status. This CDR3 is built from 17 residues. The CDR3: CASSKAQTSGSTDTQYF. The CDR3 DNA reads TGTGCCAGCAGCAAAGCGCAGACTAGCGGAAGCACAGATACGCAGTATTTT.

V and J are TRBV28 and TRBJ1-2; 9 positions agree with TRBD1. Germline values: CDR1 MDHEN, CDR2 SYDVKM. The V segment lost 6 bases and the J segment 6 bases; nucleotides outside the gene matches: 8. The length of the CDR3 is 14 residues. Here the CDR3 reads CASRLDRGGDGYTF. The CDR3 coding sequence is TGTGCCAGCAGGCTGGACAGGGGAGGGGATGGCTACACCTTC.

This clone was observed at least ten times. This rearrangement joins TRBV19 to TRBJ2-5, with 7 bases lining up with TRBD1. Per germline, CDR1 LNHDA and CDR2 SQIVND (reference sequence). This CDR3 is 13 amino acids long. J was trimmed by 4 bases and V by 5 bases; bases with no gene match: 4. This chain's CDR3 is CASSLGGVETQYF. Written as DNA, the CDR3 is TGTGCCAGTAGTTTAGGGGGCGTAGAGACCCAGTACTTC.

V and J are TRBV7-5 and TRBJ1-4; TRBD1 is taken as the D call from the table, unchecked against the DNA. TRBV7-5 is assigned pseudogene status. CDR3 size: 14 residues. CDR3 DNA: TGTGTCAGAAGCCGGGACAGGGATAATGAAAAACTGTTTTTT. Its translation: CVRSRDRDNEKLFF.

This clone came up a few times. The chain recombines TRBV5-6 with TRBJ2-5; 11 bases are a match to TRBD2. The germline V gene has CDR1 SGHDT and CDR2 YYEEEE. After removal of 4 bases from V and 5 bases from J, the junction contained 13 bases not matched to a gene. CDR3 length: 17 residues. For the CDR3, the DNA is TGTGCCAGCAGCCTTATATTAGCGGGAGGGCCCCTGGAGACCCAGTACTTC. Encoded protein: CASSLILAGGPLETQYF.

This clone was observed many times. The V gene is TRBV7-9, the J gene TRBJ1-2; D is possibly TRBD1 (5 bases). Germline CDR1 and CDR2: SEHNR and FQNEAQ (reference sequence). V lost 6 bases and J lost 8, with 16 bases in between. The CDR3 is made up of 13 amino acids. The CDR3 bases are TGTGCCAGCAGGACAACAGGACCAGCCGGCTACACCTTC. This sequence encodes CASRTTGPAGYTF.

This clone turned up a few times. The chain joins TRBV18 to TRBJ1-6; D perhaps matches TRBD1 (5 bases). V shed 3 bases and J shed 8 bases, with 11 bases lying between them. Per germline, CDR1 KGHSH and CDR2 LQKENI. This CDR3 spans 14 amino acids. The CDR3 region is CASSPPGGDSPLHF. CDR3 nucleotides: TGTGCCAGCTCACCTCCCGGGGGGGATTCACCCCTCCACTTT.

The sample holds many counts of this clone. The rearrangement joins TRBV30 to TRBJ2-7, with 7 positions matching TRBD1. J gave up 3 bases and V 2 bases, and 4 bases lay outside the gene matches. CDR1 is GTSNPN, CDR2 SVGIG, per germline (reference sequence). The CDR3 length is 13 residues. The CDR3 bases are TGTGCCTGGAGTCCGGGACAGATCTACGAGCAGTACTTC. This codes for CAWSPGQIYEQYF.

This clone occurred many times. For the CDR3, the DNA is TGTGCCAGCAGCTTAGCCCAGGGGGCTACTGGAAACACCATATATTTT. Encoded protein: CASSLAQGATGNTIYF. The chain recombines TRBV7-6 with TRBJ1-3; 8 bases line up with TRBD1. J was trimmed by 2 bases and V by 0 bases; bases with no gene match: 3. CDR3 length: 16 residues. Germline V gives CDR1 SGHVS, CDR2 FNYEAQ.

V gene TRBV7-9 combines with J gene TRBJ2-5, with 9 bases that match TRBD2. The CDR3 has 15 amino acids. Germline CDR1 is SEHNR and CDR2 is FQNEAQ (reference sequence). The V segment lost 4 bases and the J segment 1 base; nucleotides outside the gene matches: 4. The CDR3 DNA reads as TGTGCCAGCAGCTCGGCGGGGGGGACCCAAGAGACCCAGTACTTC. Translation: CASSSAGGTQETQYF.

This clone came up many times. The chain couples TRBV5-1 to TRBJ1-5; TRBD1 matches 12 bases. The germline V gene has CDR1 SGHRS and CDR2 YFSETQ. Trimming at V came to 4 bases and at J to 3 bases, leaving 2 bases not matched to a gene. The CDR3 extends over 15 amino acids. This chain's CDR3 is CASSRDRGPNQPQHF. The CDR3 nucleotides read TGCGCCAGCAGCCGGGACAGGGGGCCCAATCAGCCCCAGCATTTT.

The chain is built from TRBV6-1 and TRBJ2-3; the D gene is possibly TRBD2 (6 bases). The germline gives CDR1 MNHNS, CDR2 SASEGT. The CDR3 extends over 16 amino acids. V was clipped by 4 bases and J by 3 bases, with 17 bases between them. CDR3 amino acids: CASSATTLAPTDTQYF. The CDR3 nucleotides are TGTGCCAGCAGTGCTACTACTCTAGCGCCTACAGATACGCAGTATTTT.

The chain is built from TRBV2 and TRBJ2-5; 11 bases are shared with TRBD2. The CDR3 is 15 amino acids. Unmatched junction bases numbered 7, after V lost 6 bases and J lost 4 bases. Germline-derived CDR1 and CDR2 are SNHLY and FYNNEI. The CDR3 nucleotides are TGTGCCAGCAGCGTTAGCGGGGGGGCCCGAGAGACCCAGTACTTC. As protein: CASSVSGGARETQYF.

This chain joins TRBV6-4 and TRBJ2-2, with TRBD2 matching over 7 bases. V was pared by 4 bases and J by 7 bases, with 6 bases of the junction left unmatched. The CDR3 has 14 amino acids. CDR1 is MRHNA, CDR2 SNTAGT, per germline. The CDR3 DNA sequence: TGTGCCAGCAGTGGAAGCGGGGCAGGCGGGGAGCTGTTTTTT. Translated: CASSGSGAGGELFF.

This clone was seen ten or more times. The CDR3 DNA is TGTGCCAGCAGCTTGGGTGGAGCTAACTATGGCTACACCTTC. This translates into CASSLGGANYGYTF. This chain joins TRBV5-4 and TRBJ1-2; D is undetermined. The CDR3 spans 14 residues. Between the trimmed V and J ends, which lost 0 bases and 0 bases, there was a span of 6 bases. Germline CDR1 reads SGHNT; CDR2 reads YYREEE (reference sequence).

This chain uses TRBV6-6 with TRBJ2-3; 11 nucleotides agree with TRBD1. J was trimmed by 4 bases and V by 5 bases; bases with no gene match: 8. The CDR3 is made up of 16 amino acids. Germline lookup yields CDR1 MNHNY and CDR2 SVGAGI (reference sequence). For the CDR3, the DNA is TGTGCCAGCAGTCCCCGGGACAGGGGGTCGCCAGATACGCAGTATTTT. This codes for CASSPRDRGSPDTQYF.

This clone was counted only a few times. The chain has TRBV7-2 and TRBJ1-1; TRBD1 matches 8 bases. V lost 5 bases and J lost 11; bases outside the gene matches: 10. Germline V gene data show CDR1 as SGHTA and CDR2 as FQGNSA. This CDR3 spans 13 amino acids. CDR3 nucleotides: TGTGCCAGCAGCGGACCGACAGGGGCGAGGGCTTTCTTT. It codes for CASSGPTGARAFF. The whole variable domain, filled in from reference TRBV7-2 and TRBJ1-1, reads GAGVSQSPSNKVTEKGKDVELRCDPISGHTALYWYRQSLGQGLEFLIYFQGNSAPDKSGLPSDRFSAERTGGSVSTLTIQRTQQEDSAVYLCASSGPTGARAFFGQGTRLTVV.

The chain links TRBV29-1 to TRBJ1-2; D possibly corresponds to TRBD1 (6 bases). V dropped 4 bases and J dropped 8 bases, with 14 bases sitting between them. CDR3 length: 12 amino acids. Germline-derived CDR1 and CDR2 are SQVTM and ANQGSEA. The CDR3 loop reads CSVVPTGRGYTF. The CDR3 region has the DNA TGCAGCGTTGTCCCGACAGGACGAGGCTACACCTTC. Together with reference TRBV29-1 and TRBJ1-2, the CDR3 gives the full variable domain: SAVISQKPSRDICQRGTSLTIQCQVDSQVTMMFWYRQQPGQSLTLIATANQGSEATYESGFVIDKFPISRPNLTFSTLTVSNMSPEDSSIYLCSVVPTGRGYTFGSGTRLTVV.

This clone was detected many times. The rearrangement links TRBV27 to TRBJ2-7; possibly TRBD1 for D (5 bases). The V end was cut by 6 bases, the J end by 4 bases, with 19 bases between. The CDR3 has 15 residues. Germline V gives CDR1 MNHEY, CDR2 SMNVEV (reference sequence). The DNA of the CDR3 is TGTGCCAGCAGGAAAAGGGGCGATGGAATTTACGAGCAGTACTTC. This translates into CASRKRGDGIYEQYF.

This clone was seen ten or more times. The rearrangement joins TRBV5-6 to TRBJ1-1; 10 bases map to TRBD1. Germline V gene lookup returns CDR1 SGHDT and CDR2 YYEEEE. CDR3 length equals 15 residues. The trim removed 4 bases at V and 5 bases at J, leaving 8 bases unmatched. CDR3 in DNA: TGTGCCAGCAGCCTTGACAGGGGGCGCGGAACTGAAGCTTTCTTT. Its translation: CASSLDRGRGTEAFF.

This clone was detected only a few times. The genes are TRBV28 and TRBJ2-7, with TRBD1 as a possible D gene (6 bases). V lost 6 bases, J lost 0 bases, and 12 bases lay in between. Germline lookup yields CDR1 MDHEN and CDR2 SYDVKM. The CDR3 runs 14 residues. Written as DNA, the CDR3 is TGTGCCAGCAGCTGGACAGACGCCTCCTACGAGCAGTACTTC. Its protein product is CASSWTDASYEQYF.

The rearrangement joins TRBV29-1 to TRBJ2-7, with D possibly matching TRBD1 (6 bases). V was clipped by 7 bases and J by 4 bases, with 11 bases between them. CDR1 is SQVTM, CDR2 ANQGSEA, per germline. The CDR3 consists of 11 residues. The CDR3 loop is CSALDRYEQYF. The CDR3 DNA reads TGCAGCGCTCTCGACAGGTACGAGCAGTACTTC.

The V gene is TRBV4-1, the J gene TRBJ1-2, with D maybe TRBD1 (6 bases). Trimming pared 1 base from V and 8 bases from J, leaving 20 bases between. Per germline, CDR1 MGHRA and CDR2 YSYEKL. The CDR3 runs 16 residues. The CDR3 here is CASSQVRGLAARGYTF. The DNA for the CDR3 is TGCGCCAGCAGCCAAGTAAGGGGGTTGGCGGCCAGGGGCTACACCTTC.

At least ten counts were recorded for this clone. J is TRBJ2-7 and V is TRBV4-2; 10 nucleotides line up with TRBD1. CDR3 length: 14 amino acids. The J segment lost 6 bases and the V segment lost 1 base, leaving 3 bases of the junction unmatched. Germline lookup yields CDR1 LGHNA and CDR2 YNFKEQ. CDR3 loop: CASSQGQGAFEQYF. The CDR3 coding sequence is TGTGCCAGCAGCCAAGGACAGGGGGCTTTCGAGCAGTACTTC.